The next 22 T cell receptor beta chains were all read from a single sample in a study of tumor-infiltrating lymphocytes in primary liver carcinoma. Co-extraction of both nucleic acids (RNA and DNA) used roughly 18-34 mg of unsorted bulk tissue. A primer matching the constant region was used to make TCR beta cDNA from approximately 0.55 ug of total RNA. ARM-PCR was slightly modified, and three nested multiplex PCR rounds with it gave rise to the TCR beta libraries. A C-beta reverse primer was combined with TRBV1-TRBV30 forward primers in the first two PCR rounds, and each round had 10 cycles. TCRdb reprocessed the multiplex PCR reads with MiXCR, giving one entry per CDR3 protein. The sample lists roughly 190,000 distinct CDR3 sequences, around four fifths occurring once. The sequencing input was tumor tissue from primary liver carcinoma. These receptors all stem from a man aged 35-49 years with primary liver carcinoma and hepatitis B virus infection.

The chain employs TRBV4-1 and TRBJ2-2; 8 bases fit TRBD2. The CDR3 spans 21 residues. Unmatched junction bases numbered 18, after V lost 0 bases and J lost 3 bases. CDR1 is MGHRA and CDR2 is YSYEKL in the germline V gene. CDR3 amino acids: CASSQEGSLAVRAGDTGELFF. The CDR3 coding sequence is TGCGCCAGCAGCCAAGAAGGGAGTTTAGCGGTCCGAGCGGGAGACACCGGGGAGCTGTTTTTT.

This clonotype has a single count. This could be a read error, since a much larger clone is one nucleotide away. This chain uses TRBV7-9 with TRBJ1-3, with D unclear. The ends were cut back, 1 base at V and 0 bases at J, with 7 bases in the middle. Germline V gene lookup returns CDR1 SEHNR and CDR2 FQNEAQ (reference sequence). The CDR3 sequence is 15 residues long. The CDR3 reads CASSLDSYSGNTIYF. The CDR3 region has the DNA TGTGCCAGCAGCTTAGACAGCTACTCTGGAAACACCATATATTTT.

Concerning this clonotype itself: The junction departs from the called germline gene at one end, perhaps through a read error. This sequence joins TRBV29-1 and TRBJ2-7; no firm D call. The CDR3 runs to 14 residues. From germline, CDR1 is SQVTM and CDR2 ANQGSEA. This CDR3 reads CGVIRHDNSYEQYF. In DNA, the CDR3 is TGCGGCGTTATAAGACATGACAATTCCTACGAGCAGTACTTC.

With respect to this clonotype: This may stem from a read error, because a much larger clone lies one nucleotide away. The chain has TRBV28 and TRBJ1-5; TRBD1 might be the D (6 bases). Germline V gene data show CDR1 as MDHEN and CDR2 as SYDVKM. V was clipped by 10 bases and J by 7 bases, with 14 bases between them. The CDR3 contains 12 residues. The CDR3 region is CATRAGVQPQHF. Written as DNA, the CDR3 is TGTGCCACCAGGGCAGGGGTGCAGCCCCAGCATTTT.

Of note for this clonotype: One end of the junction does not line up with germline, which may come from a read error. The V call is TRBV4-2, the J call TRBJ2-1; 8 nucleotides agree with TRBD2. Per the germline V gene, CDR1 is LGHNA and CDR2 is YNFKEQ. This CDR3 contains 17 residues. As DNA, the CDR3 is TGTGCCAGCAGCCATGAGCCCGGGCCAGCGGGAGACAATGAGCAGTTATTC. Translation: CASSHEPGPAGDNEQLF.

About this clonotype itself: Without the conserved terminal phenylalanine or tryptophan, this CDR3 likely stems from a read error. Because the CDR3's place on the DNA is in doubt, the DNA is left out and the CDR3 is given as listed by TCRdb. CDR3 region: CASFAEGNQETQYL. The chain recombines TRBV28 with TRBJ2-5. The CDR3 has 14 residues if both end residues are counted. Germline-derived CDR1 and CDR2 are MDHEN and SYDVKM.

The chain employs TRBV6-1 and TRBJ2-1; a weak D match, TRBD2 (5 bases). This CDR3 is built from 14 residues. Germline V lookup: CDR1 MNHNS, CDR2 SASEGT. The CDR3 sequence is CARRSERAVNEQFF. The CDR3 coding sequence is TGTGCTCGCCGGTCCGAGAGGGCCGTCAATGAGCAGTTCTTC.

Note on this clonotype: The CDR3 carries no conserved terminal phenylalanine or tryptophan, so it likely arises from a read error. V usage is TRBV6-6 and J usage is TRBJ2-5; unclear D gene. The germline V gene has CDR1 MNHNY and CDR2 SVGAGI (reference sequence). The CDR3 contains 11 residues. Here the CDR3 DNA reads TGTGCCAGCAGTCCTCAAGTGACCCAGTACTCC. This sequence encodes CASSPQVTQYS.

In regard to this clonotype: This may arise from a read error, as a much more abundant clone is one base away. The chain recombines TRBV5-1 with TRBJ2-7, with 7 bases identical to TRBD1. V was pared by 4 bases and J by 6 bases, with 10 bases of the junction left unmatched. The CDR3 has 14 residues. Germline CDR1 and CDR2: SGHRS and YFSETQ. The CDR3 reads CASSLQGRSGEQYF. DNA of the CDR3: TGCGCCAGCAGCCTACAGGGGAGAAGCGGCGAGCAGTACTTC. The full variable domain, completed using reference TRBV5-1 and TRBJ2-7, is KAGVTQTPRYLIKTRGQQVTLSCSPISGHRSVSWYQQTPGQGLQFLFEYFSETQRNKGNFPGRFSGRQFSNSRSEMNVSTLELGDSALYLCASSLQGRSGEQYFGPGTRLTVT.

This clonotype appeared a single time. It is likely a read error, because the conserved phenylalanine at the end of the CDR3 is missing. CDR3 nucleotides: TGTGCTTTCGAAGGGGACCACAATGAGCAGTTCTTA. This codes for CAFEGDHNEQFL. The V and J genes are TRBV10-3 and TRBJ2-1; D tentatively reads TRBD1 or TRBD2 (5 bases each). Germline V gene lookup returns CDR1 ENHRY and CDR2 SYGVKD. The CDR3 totals 12 residues.

Regarding this clonotype: A read error may account for a junction end that differs from germline. The chain links TRBV6-5 to TRBJ2-6; perhaps TRBD1 as D (5 bases). Germline V CDR1 and CDR2: MNHEY, SVGAGI. The CDR3 length is 15 residues. CDR3 nucleotides: TGTGCCAGCAGTTACATAGGGGCTGGAGCCAACGTCCTGACTTTC. Amino acids: CASSYIGAGANVLTF.

This rearrangement joins TRBV7-2 to TRBJ2-7, with D hard to call. Trimming took off 0 bases at V and 7 bases at J, with 13 bases between the two ends. This CDR3 contains 14 residues. Germline V gene data show CDR1 as SGHTA and CDR2 as FQGNSA. CDR3 in DNA: TGTGCCAGCAGCTTAGCCCCAGACATTATGGAGCAGTACTTC. This sequence encodes CASSLAPDIMEQYF.

About this clonotype: The junction departs from the called germline gene at one end, perhaps through a read error. The chain couples TRBV11-2 to TRBJ2-1; D possibly matches TRBD1 or TRBD2 (5 bases each). The germline V gene encodes CDR1 SGHAT and CDR2 FQNNGV. The CDR3 has 15 amino acids. The CDR3 spells CVSSLDLGTYNKQFF. The DNA for the CDR3 is TGTGTCAGCAGCTTAGATCTGGGGACCTACAATAAGCAGTTCTTC.

Concerning this clonotype: At one of its ends the junction is not consistent with the germline gene, which may arise from a read error. This chain joins TRBV4-1 and TRBJ2-5, with D hard to call. Germline CDR1 MGHRA, CDR2 YSYEKL. The CDR3 length is 15 residues. CDR3 sequence reads: CASSHAVQTQETQNF. The CDR3 DNA reads as TGCGCCAGCAGCCACGCGGTACAGACCCAAGAGACCCAGAACTTC.

To note about this clonotype: The junction shows a germline mismatch at one end, possibly a read error. The gene calls are TRBV11-3 and TRBJ2-1; D gene uncertain. Germline V lookup: CDR1 SGHNT, CDR2 YENEEA. This CDR3 has 13 residues. CDR3 residues: CTSSFAPSLEQFF. The DNA of the CDR3 is TGTACCAGCAGCTTCGCGCCTTCCCTGGAGCAGTTCTTC.

For this clonotype: It is likely a read error, because the conserved phenylalanine at the end of the CDR3 is missing. The DNA is left out, because the CDR3 cannot be placed on it with certainty; the CDR3 is given as TCRdb lists it. The gene calls are TRBV30 and TRBJ2-1; the table's D call, TRBD1, was not checked against the DNA. The CDR3 spans 14 amino acids, including both terminal residues. Germline V gene sequence: CDR1 GTSNPN, CDR2 SVGIG (reference sequence). The CDR3 loop is CAWSKGDHLTEQLL.

Note on this clonotype: An end of the junction does not agree with germline; a read error may underlie this. V gene TRBV12-3 or TRBV12-4 combines with J gene TRBJ1-5; D is unclear. The CDR3 length is 15 residues. CDR3 residues: CASSIQLDSNQLQHF. CDR3 in DNA: TGTGCCAGCAGTATACAGTTAGATAGCAATCAGCTCCAGCATTTT.

Details on this clonotype: Mismatch with germline at one junction end may stem from a read error. The gene calls are TRBV7-9 and TRBJ2-1, with D maybe TRBD1 (5 bases). Germline-derived CDR1 and CDR2 are SEHNR and FQNEAQ (reference sequence). The CDR3 runs to 14 residues. The CDR3 coding sequence is TGTGTCAGCAGCTTAGGTGGGATGGACAATGAGCGGTTCTTC. This encodes CVSSLGGMDNERFF.

This chain links TRBV7-2 with TRBJ2-3; 7 bases map to TRBD2. The CDR3 totals 14 residues. CDR1 is SGHTA and CDR2 is FQGNSA in the germline V gene. The CDR3 region has the DNA TGTGTCTCAAGGGACGGGAGGCAACCCGGGGGGCAGTATTTT. Its protein is CVSRDGRQPGGQYF.

Note on this clonotype: One end of the junction is discordant with germline, which a read error may explain. V usage is TRBV4-2 and J usage is TRBJ2-6; 9 bases line up with TRBD2. The CDR3 length is 18 residues. Per germline, CDR1 LGHNA and CDR2 YNFKEQ. The CDR3 nucleotides read TGTGCCAGCAGCCAAGTTGAGACTAGCGGTTCTGGGCCCAACGTCCTGACTTTC. It translates to CASSQVETSGSGPNVLTF.

To note about this clonotype: One junction end disagrees with the germline gene, perhaps due to a read error. The rearrangement uses TRBV11-2 and TRBJ2-6, with TRBD1 matching 8 bases. The CDR3 sequence is 15 residues long. Germline V gene data show CDR1 as SGHAT and CDR2 as FQNNGV. Here the CDR3 DNA reads TGTGCCAGGAGCCTGGACAGGGCTGGGGCCAATGTCCTGACTTTC. Residues: CARSLDRAGANVLTF.

In the case of this clonotype: The CDR3 ends on some other residue instead of the conserved phenylalanine or tryptophan, so this is likely a read error. The CDR3 spells CSPSWVVKIQYL. The CDR3 nucleotides read TGCAGCCCATCTTGGGTGGTAAAGATTCAGTACTTA. The genes are TRBV29-1 and TRBJ2-4; D call uncertain. CDR1 and CDR2 (germline): SQVTM, ANQGSEA. The V and J ends lost 8 bases and 10 bases respectively, with 18 bases between them. The length of the CDR3 is 12 residues.